Listed here are 2 T cell receptor beta chains from one sample, sequenced in a study of shared clonotypes between healthy human individuals. The assay was immunoSEQ multiplex PCR, and TCRdb's table has in-frame clones only and misses some. Among about 2.5 million clones listed, approximately 90% were seen once. The sequenced sample was naive CD4+ T cells from PBMCs. Subset specified: CD45RA+ positively selected. These receptors all stem from a man between 18 and 35 years old in good health. Some clones in this sample may be carry-over from other donors' samples.

The CDR3 here is CASSLMNEQFF. The CDR3 bases are TGTGCCAGCAGCTTGATGAATGAGCAGTTCTTC. This chain joins TRBV5-4 and TRBJ2-1; D not certain. The CDR3 consists of 11 residues. Germline CDR1 and CDR2: SGHNT and YYREEE (reference sequence). Between the trimmed V and J ends, which lost 1 base and 7 bases, there was a span of 3 bases.

The chain carries TRBV19 and TRBJ2-7; D is tentatively TRBD1 or TRBD2 (5 bases each). The V gene's germline CDR1 is LNHDA and CDR2 SQIVND (reference sequence). The V gene lost 5 bases and the J gene lost 5 bases, with 22 bases spanning the gap. The CDR3 consists of 16 residues. The CDR3 DNA reads as TGTGCCAGTAGTGCGTCCCCGGGGCTAGGAGGCCACGAGCAGTACTTC. It codes for CASSASPGLGGHEQYF.